Below, 9 T cell receptor beta chains from the same sample are listed, as sequenced in a study of beta chain features in type 1 diabetes. Sequenced material consisted of expressed TCRB transcripts (all of the isolated RNA was reverse transcribed). Assay used: immunoSEQ multiplex PCR; TCRdb lists only in-frame clones, some missing. This sample has approximately 140,000 clones, with less than 9% found just once. Specimen: central memory CD4+ T cells from blood. The receptors stem from a woman aged 30 to 39 in good health.

This chain joins TRBV2 and TRBJ2-3; 7 nucleotides align to TRBD2. The germline V gene encodes CDR1 SNHLY and CDR2 FYNNEI. J lost 0 bases, V lost 2 bases, and 2 bases had no gene match. This CDR3 is built from 15 residues. The chain's CDR3 is CASSESSGSTDTQYF. The CDR3 bases are TGTGCCAGCAGTGAAAGTAGCGGGAGCACAGATACGCAGTATTTT.

The J gene is TRBJ2-3, the V gene TRBV5-6, with 7 bases that match TRBD2. V shed 1 base, J shed 3 bases, and the junction held 8 bases outside the gene matches. Germline assignment: CDR1 SGHDT and CDR2 YYEEEE. The CDR3 runs to 16 residues. The CDR3 is CASSLLVGGPTDTQYF. CDR3 nucleotide sequence: TGTGCCAGCAGCTTGTTGGTGGGAGGGCCGACAGATACGCAGTATTTT.

The gene calls are TRBV5-4 and TRBJ2-1; TRBD2 matches 8 bases. CDR1 and CDR2 from the germline V gene are SGHNT and YYREEE (reference sequence). Trimming removed 4 bases from V and 1 base from J; junction bases left unmatched: 7. The CDR3 is 16 residues long. CDR3 DNA sequence: TGTGCCAGCAGCGCCGGGGGGGGCGGGTCCTACAATGAGCAGTTCTTC. Residues: CASSAGGGGSYNEQFF.

The genes are TRBV6-5 and TRBJ2-3; D is ambiguous. Trimming shortened V by 4 bases and J by 4 bases, and 9 bases separated the two germline ends. CDR3 length equals 13 residues. Germline loops: CDR1 MNHEY, CDR2 SVGAGI. This CDR3 reads CASSLSGADTQYF. The DNA for the CDR3 is TGTGCCAGCAGTTTGTCAGGCGCAGATACGCAGTATTTT.

This clone appeared many times. V is TRBV18 and J is TRBJ2-5, with 10 bases aligning to TRBD2. V was pared by 3 bases and J by 5 bases, with 12 bases of the junction left unmatched. From germline, CDR1 is KGHSH and CDR2 LQKENI. The CDR3 is 17 amino acids. The CDR3 region is CASSPTRSGRARETQYF. CDR3 nucleotides: TGTGCCAGCTCACCGACGCGAAGCGGGAGGGCCAGGGAGACCCAGTACTTC.

In this sample, this clone turned up a few times. The sample holds other DNA sequences that translate to the same CDR3. The chain recombines TRBV18 with TRBJ2-5; the D gene is possibly TRBD1 (6 bases). The CDR3 runs to 14 residues. V was cut by 0 bases and J by 5 bases, with 10 bases left in between. Per germline, CDR1 KGHSH and CDR2 LQKENI. CDR3 sequence reads: CASSPPSGGETQYF. The CDR3 bases are TGTGCCAGCTCACCACCCTCTGGGGGCGAGACCCAGTACTTC.

The V gene is TRBV6-5, the J gene TRBJ2-5, with D perhaps matching TRBD1 (6 bases). This CDR3 has 14 residues. Per the germline V gene, CDR1 is MNHEY and CDR2 is SVGAGI. V dropped 2 bases and J dropped 1 base, with 8 bases sitting between them. The CDR3 coding sequence is TGTGCCAGCAGTTACCAGGGGATCCAAGAGACCCAGTACTTC. Translated: CASSYQGIQETQYF.

DNA for the CDR3: TGTGCCAGCTCACCAAATACGGGAGGGCCCACCCGAAACAATGAGCAGTTCTTC. The encoded protein is CASSPNTGGPTRNNEQFF. The V call is TRBV18, the J call TRBJ2-1, with TRBD2 identical over 8 bases. Germline V CDR1 and CDR2: KGHSH, LQKENI. This CDR3 contains 18 residues. Trimming cost V 2 bases and J 5 bases; bases outside gene matches: 14.

This clone was picked up one time. The rearrangement joins TRBV7-2 to TRBJ2-1; a possible D gene is TRBD2 (5 bases). The CDR3 sequence is 11 residues long. CDR1 SGHTA and CDR2 FQGNSA come from the germline V gene. V lost 10 bases and J 6 bases, leaving 10 bases between the germline ends. The chain's CDR3 is CATTRGNEQFF. The CDR3 coding sequence is TGTGCCACAACTCGGGGCAATGAGCAGTTCTTC.